The 16 T cell receptor beta chains below were found in one sample sequenced in a study of blood T cell repertoires in COVID-19. Measured with immunoSEQ multiplex PCR; TCRdb has only the in-frame clones, and not every one. The repertoire holds 350,000 or so clones, with around 80% as singletons. Sequenced input: peripheral blood. Every receptor here comes from a man younger than 40 with active or convalescent COVID-19.

The J gene is TRBJ2-7, the V gene TRBV15; tentatively, D is TRBD2 (5 bases). The V and J ends lost 3 bases and 5 bases respectively, with 5 bases between them. The CDR3 is 11 residues long. The germline V gene encodes CDR1 LNHNV and CDR2 YYDKDF (reference sequence). This chain's CDR3 is CATSREDEQYF. The CDR3 DNA reads as TGTGCCACCAGCAGGGAGGACGAGCAGTACTTC.

V and J are TRBV6-1 and TRBJ2-5, with 8 positions matching TRBD2. CDR3 size: 14 residues. The J segment lost 5 bases and the V segment lost 0 bases, leaving 2 bases of the junction unmatched. CDR1 is MNHNS and CDR2 is SASEGT in the germline V gene. The CDR3 reads CASSEAGLVETQYF. The CDR3 region has the DNA TGTGCCAGCAGTGAAGCGGGACTAGTGGAGACCCAGTACTTC.

V and J are TRBV7-2 and TRBJ1-2; 8 bases are a match to TRBD1. Germline CDR1 reads SGHTA; CDR2 reads FQGNSA. The trim removed 5 bases at V and 8 bases at J, leaving 10 bases unmatched. CDR3 length equals 14 residues. Written as DNA, the CDR3 is TGTGCCAGCAGCAACGGACAGGGAACAGGAGGCTACACCTTC. Encoded protein: CASSNGQGTGGYTF. Supplemented by reference TRBV7-2 and TRBJ1-2, the full variable domain reads GAGVSQSPSNKVTEKGKDVELRCDPISGHTALYWYRQSLGQGLEFLIYFQGNSAPDKSGLPSDRFSAERTGGSVSTLTIQRTQQEDSAVYLCASSNGQGTGGYTFGSGTRLTVV.

The V gene is TRBV7-9, the J gene TRBJ2-2; 11 nucleotides agree with TRBD2. J gave up 4 bases and V 4 bases, and 2 bases lay outside the gene matches. In germline, CDR1 is SEHNR, CDR2 FQNEAQ (reference sequence). The CDR3 extends over 15 amino acids. CDR3 nucleotide sequence: TGTGCCAGCAGCTCGCTAGCGGGGGGCACCGGGGAGCTGTTTTTT. Translated, it gives CASSSLAGGTGELFF.

This chain uses TRBV25-1 with TRBJ2-7; D uncertain. V was shortened by 1 base and J by 3 bases, with 4 bases between the two germline ends. This CDR3 is 12 amino acids long. Looked up from germline, CDR1 is MGHDK and CDR2 is SYGVNS. CDR3 sequence reads: CASSESGYEQYF. The CDR3 DNA reads as TGTGCCAGCAGTGAATCCGGCTACGAGCAGTACTTC.

This clone has only one observation. This chain joins TRBV30 and TRBJ1-5, with a weak D call TRBD1 (6 bases). The CDR3 is 14 amino acids. In germline, CDR1 is GTSNPN, CDR2 SVGIG (reference sequence). Between the trimmed V and J ends, which lost 5 bases and 5 bases, there was a span of 16 bases. The CDR3 here is CAWGGTSPDQPQHF. In nucleotides, the CDR3 is TGTGCCTGGGGAGGGACATCCCCAGATCAGCCCCAGCATTTT.

The rearrangement links TRBV9 to TRBJ2-2; 10 positions agree with TRBD1. CDR3 length: 16 amino acids. The germline V gene has CDR1 SGDLS and CDR2 YYNGEE. J gave up 4 bases and V 3 bases, and 6 bases lay outside the gene matches. CDR3 protein: CASSGPTGGFTGELFF. CDR3 nucleotides: TGTGCCAGCAGCGGCCCGACAGGGGGCTTCACCGGGGAGCTGTTTTTT.

Only a few counts were recorded for this clone. The CDR3 DNA reads TGTGCCAGCAGTGGCGACAATGACGGCAATCAGCCCCAGCATTTT. It yields the protein CASSGDNDGNQPQHF. The chain has TRBV6-4 and TRBJ1-5; no definite D call. The CDR3 sequence is 15 residues long. Trimming removed 4 bases from V and 2 bases from J, with 12 bases in between. CDR1 and CDR2 (germline): MRHNA, SNTAGT.

V usage is TRBV3-1 (or the pseudogene TRBV3-2) and J usage is TRBJ2-2, with 9 positions matching TRBD1. J was trimmed by 5 bases and V by 1 base; bases with no gene match: 5. Germline V lookup: CDR1 LGHDT, CDR2 YNNKEL (reference sequence). CDR3 length: 16 residues. CDR3 sequence reads: CASSQGRTGVTGELFF. In DNA, the CDR3 is TGTGCCAGCAGCCAAGGCAGGACAGGGGTAACCGGGGAGCTGTTTTTT.

V gene TRBV5-1 combines with J gene TRBJ1-6; the D gene is possibly TRBD1 (5 bases). The CDR3 runs 15 residues. V was trimmed by 0 bases and J by 8 bases, leaving 12 bases between them. Germline CDR1 is SGHRS and CDR2 is YFSETQ. CDR3 amino acids: CASSLVRGKDSPLHF. In nucleotides, the CDR3 is TGCGCCAGCAGCTTGGTTAGGGGAAAGGATTCACCCCTCCACTTT.

The rearrangement joins TRBV7-8 to TRBJ1-3; D unresolved. The V gene lost 1 base and the J gene lost 8 bases, with 9 bases spanning the gap. Germline-derived CDR1 and CDR2 are SGHVS and FQNEAQ. This CDR3 spans 13 amino acids. CDR3 sequence reads: CASSLGWSYTIYF. CDR3 bases: TGTGCCAGCAGCTTAGGATGGAGCTACACCATATATTTT. The full variable domain, with the rest looked up from reference TRBV7-8 and TRBJ1-3, is GAGVSQSPRYKVAKRGQDVALRCDPISGHVSLFWYQQALGQGPEFLTYFQNEAQLDKSGLPSDRFFAERPEGSVSTLKIQRTQQEDSAVYLCASSLGWSYTIYFGEGSWLTVV.

Only a few counts were recorded for this clone. V is TRBV6-5 and J is TRBJ1-2, with TRBD1 matching 8 bases. Germline V gene data show CDR1 as MNHEY and CDR2 as SVGAGI. CDR3 size: 12 residues. The V and J ends lost 6 bases and 8 bases, in that order; junction bases with no gene match: 5. This CDR3 is CASRRQGWGYTF. The CDR3 bases are TGTGCCAGCAGACGACAGGGGTGGGGCTACACCTTC.

The chain uses TRBV11-3 and TRBJ1-6; 9 bases line up with TRBD1. Looked up from germline, CDR1 is SGHNT and CDR2 is YENEEA. The CDR3 covers 15 residues. V lost 5 bases, J lost 7 bases, and 6 bases stayed unmatched. The CDR3: CASSPGQGWNSPLHF. The CDR3 DNA is TGTGCCAGCAGCCCGGGACAGGGTTGGAATTCACCCCTCCACTTT.

The CDR3: CASSLQTSGGVRVYEQYF. In DNA form, the CDR3 reads TGTGCCAGCAGCCTCCAGACTAGCGGGGGGGTCCGGGTCTACGAGCAGTACTTC. This chain joins TRBV3-1 (or the pseudogene TRBV3-2) and TRBJ2-7; 14 bases map to TRBD2. The CDR3 totals 18 residues. Unmatched junction bases numbered 11, after V lost 4 bases and J lost 3 bases. The germline CDR1 and CDR2 sequences are LGHDT and YNNKEL (reference sequence).

This chain connects TRBV29-1 to TRBJ1-2, with 8 bases aligning to TRBD1. The J segment lost 4 bases and the V segment lost 2 bases, leaving 3 bases of the junction unmatched. The germline V gene encodes CDR1 SQVTM and CDR2 ANQGSEA. There are 13 residues in the CDR3. Here the CDR3 reads CSVESGGGYGYTF. Here the CDR3 DNA reads TGCAGCGTTGAATCAGGGGGCGGCTATGGCTACACCTTC.

This rearrangement joins TRBV12-3 or TRBV12-4 to TRBJ1-5, with D perhaps matching TRBD1 (5 bases). This CDR3 has 13 residues. The V gene lost 8 bases and the J gene lost 2 bases, with 10 bases spanning the gap. CDR3 loop: CASQLTGNQPQHF. CDR3 in DNA: TGTGCCAGCCAACTGACAGGCAATCAGCCCCAGCATTTT.